This is a list of T cell receptor beta chains from one sample in a study of T cells in Graves' hyperthyroidism and ophthalmopathy. Via MiXCR, TCRdb re-called the multiplex PCR reads, giving one row per CDR3 protein. The sample includes over 550,000 distinct CDR3 sequences, approximately 15% seen only once; the top ten take 18%. Sequences were obtained from blood. These receptors originate from a woman aged 18-30 years with Graves' hyperthyroidism. Each CDR3 is given with its conserved first and last residue. The D gene is left open where the match is weak. Size is omitted from some rows. Given values are once, few, many or a class for expanded clones.

cdr3_aa cdr3_nt j_call d_call clone_size v_call
CSARATRAGGADTQYF TGCAGTGCTAGAGCCACCCGCGCGGGTGGTGCAGATACGCAGTATTTT TRBJ2-3 . many TRBV20-1
CASDPGQGIRYGYTF TGTGCCAGCGATCCGGGACAGGGTATTCGCTATGGCTACACCTTC TRBJ1-2 TRBD1 . TRBV7-9
CVSKRAPSGNPHEQYF TGTGTCAGCAAGAGGGCGCCTAGCGGGAACCCCCACGAGCAGTACTTC TRBJ2-7 TRBD2 . TRBV2
CASRETGTTNTGELFF TGTGCCAGCAGAGAAACCGGGACAACGAACACCGGGGAGCTGTTTTTT TRBJ2-2 . many TRBV12-3/TRBV12-4
CASSPIRVANTGELFF TGTGCCAGCAGCCCCATCCGGGTAGCGAACACCGGGGAGCTGTTTTTT TRBJ2-2 . many TRBV12-3/TRBV12-4
CASSLGEDTQYF TGTGCCAGCAGCTTAGGGGAAGATACGCAGTATTTT TRBJ2-3 . many TRBV7-2
CASSDNTEAFF TGTGCCAGCAGCGATAACACTGAAGCTTTCTTT TRBJ1-1 . . TRBV14
CSVLGQEGETQYF TGCAGTGTTCTGGGACAAGAGGGAGAGACCCAGTACTTC TRBJ2-5 . . TRBV20-1
CASSPVGGLVEQYF TGTGCCAGCAGCCCCGTTGGGGGGCTCGTCGAGCAGTACTTC TRBJ2-7 . many TRBV28
CASSFWTGGLSYNEQFF TGTGCCAGCAGTTTCTGGACAGGGGGACTCTCCTACAATGAGCAGTTCTTC TRBJ2-1 TRBD1 few TRBV5-6
CASSFGTGQGSYEQYF TGTGCCAGCAGTTTTGGAACGGGACAGGGTTCCTACGAGCAGTACTTC TRBJ2-7 TRBD1 many TRBV12-3/TRBV12-4
CASSHDLGLNAEAFF TGCGCCAGCAGCCATGACCTCGGGTTGAACGCTGAAGCTTTCTTT TRBJ1-1 . many TRBV4-3
CASSSRTPNTGELFF TGTGCCAGCAGCTCAAGGACTCCGAACACCGGGGAGCTGTTTTTT TRBJ2-2 . few TRBV12-3/TRBV12-4
CASTRPGQRTGELFF TGTGCCAGCACTCGACCGGGACAGCGGACCGGGGAGCTGTTTTTT TRBJ2-2 TRBD1 . TRBV6-1
CSAREVGGVGTEAFF TGCAGTGCTAGAGAGGTGGGGGGCGTAGGGACTGAAGCTTTCTTT TRBJ1-1 . many TRBV20-1
CASSPSGTVYQETQYF TGTGCCAGCAGCCCTTCAGGGACAGTTTACCAAGAGACCCAGTACTTC TRBJ2-5 TRBD1 many TRBV3-1
CASSQGVNGNTIYF TGTGCCAGCAGCCAAGGAGTGAATGGAAACACCATATATTTT TRBJ1-3 . . TRBV3-1
CSARDPRDRVADTQYF TGCAGTGCTAGAGATCCGAGGGACAGGGTCGCAGATACGCAGTATTTT TRBJ2-3 TRBD1 . TRBV20-1
CSVDVVSDTQYF TGCAGCGTTGATGTGGTTAGCGATACGCAGTATTTT TRBJ2-3 . . TRBV29-1
CASSLGGTTNEKLFF TGTGCCAGCAGTTTAGGCGGTACAACTAATGAAAAACTGTTTTTT TRBJ1-4 . . TRBV9
CASSPPINEKLFF TGTGCCAGCTCACCACCGATAAATGAAAAACTGTTTTTT TRBJ1-4 . few TRBV18
CASRLSGTRDTQYF TGTGCCAGCAGGCTCTCCGGGACTAGAGATACGCAGTATTTT TRBJ2-3 TRBD2 . TRBV6-1
CASSSNSGSQYF TGTGCCAGCAGCTCAAACAGTGGATCTCAGTACTTC TRBJ2-4 . . TRBV7-2
CASSSGQGRGNTIYF TGCGCCAGCAGCTCAGGACAGGGACGTGGAAACACCATATATTTT TRBJ1-3 TRBD1 many TRBV5-1
CASSLSTGVGNEQFF TGCGCCAGCAGCTTGTCGACAGGGGTGGGCAATGAGCAGTTCTTC TRBJ2-1 TRBD1 . TRBV5-1
CATSEPGTGSYDGYTF TGTGCCACCAGTGAACCCGGGACAGGGAGCTATGATGGCTACACCTTC TRBJ1-2 TRBD1 . TRBV24-1
CASSSTGPSGWMNTEAFF TGTGCCAGCAGTTCGACAGGCCCAAGTGGGTGGATGAACACTGAAGCTTTCTTT TRBJ1-1 . many TRBV27
CSAGRNNEKLFF TGCAGTGCCGGCCGGAACAATGAAAAACTGTTTTTT TRBJ1-4 . many TRBV20-1
CASSLAGGVVFF TGTGCCAGCAGTCTAGCGGGGGGAGTGGTGTTCTTC TRBJ2-1 TRBD2 . TRBV6-1
CASSQESGGTEAFF TGTGCCAGCAGCCAAGAATCGGGGGGCACTGAAGCTTTCTTT TRBJ1-1 . . TRBV14
CASRKPGQGPQETQYF TGTGCCAGCAGAAAGCCGGGACAGGGGCCCCAAGAGACCCAGTACTTC TRBJ2-5 TRBD1 many TRBV11-2
CAISEQTNYGYTF TGTGCCATCAGTGAGCAAACTAACTATGGCTACACCTTC TRBJ1-2 . . TRBV10-3
CSARKGANQPQHF TGCAGTGCTAGAAAGGGGGCAAATCAGCCCCAGCATTTT TRBJ1-5 TRBD1 many TRBV20-1
CASKSSTGYSGANVLTF TGTGCCAGCAAATCAAGCACGGGGTACTCTGGGGCCAACGTCCTGACTTTC TRBJ2-6 . . TRBV28
CASSLEDYYEQYF TGTGCCAGCAGCTTAGAAGACTACTACGAGCAGTACTTC TRBJ2-7 . many TRBV11-2